These T cell receptor beta chains were read from a single sample in a study of CD8 T cells in ankylosing spondylitis. TCRdb recomputed calls from the 5' RACE reads with MiXCR, one row per CDR3 protein. The data hold roughly 200,000 distinct CDR3 sequences, with more than 10% observed a single time. The sample comprised blood, either unsorted or a sorted T cell fraction (not recorded which). These receptors originate from a male donor with ankylosing spondylitis or in good health (not recorded which). Each CDR3 is given with its conserved first and last residue. A D gene is named only where the DNA matches it firmly. Expanded clones get a size class; other rows say once, few or many, or leave the size out.

cdr3_nt	cdr3_aa	v_call	d_call	clone_size	j_call
TGTGCCTGGAGTGCCCACACCTACACCGGGGAGCTGTTTTTT	CAWSAHTYTGELFF	TRBV30	NA	NA	TRBJ2-2
TGTGCCAGCAGCTTAGGGGGGGTGAGATTCGGAAACTACGAGCAGTACTTC	CASSLGGVRFGNYEQYF	TRBV11-2	NA	NA	TRBJ2-7
TGCAGCGTTGTAAAGGGAAATACGCAGTATTTT	CSVVKGNTQYF	TRBV29-1	NA	many	TRBJ2-3
TGTGCCAGTAGTACACGAATAGCGGGCACAGATACGCAGTATTTT	CASSTRIAGTDTQYF	TRBV19	NA	few	TRBJ2-3
TGTGCCTGGAGTATAACAGGGGGAAGCGAGCAGTACTTC	CAWSITGGSEQYF	TRBV30	TRBD1	NA	TRBJ2-7
TGTGCAAGTCGCTTAAGACGCCCCACCCGAGGCTTCAGGGAGCAGTTCTTC	CASRLRRPTRGFREQFF	TRBV12-2	NA	NA	TRBJ2-1
TGCGCCAGCAGCACCGGACAGGGGACAGATACGCAGTATTTT	CASSTGQGTDTQYF	TRBV5-1	TRBD1	many	TRBJ2-3
TGTGCCAGTAGTATTGGAGGGACTAGCGGCCTCCCCAGGACCCAGTACTTC	CASSIGGTSGLPRTQYF	TRBV19	TRBD2	NA	TRBJ2-5
TGTGCCAGCAGCTTAGGGACAGGGAGAAAACTGTTTTTT	CASSLGTGRKLFF	TRBV7-2	TRBD1	NA	TRBJ1-4
TGCAGCGTCGATTGGACAGGGCACAATGAGCAGTTCTTC	CSVDWTGHNEQFF	TRBV29-1	TRBD1	few	TRBJ2-1
TGTGCCAGCAGCCCCCCTCTGGGGACAGGGAAGAATGAGCAGTTCTTC	CASSPPLGTGKNEQFF	TRBV2	TRBD1	NA	TRBJ2-1
TGTGCCAGCAGCTCACCCGCGTGGGGGGAGTACGAGCAGTACTTC	CASSSPAWGEYEQYF	TRBV27	NA	NA	TRBJ2-7
TGTGCCAGCAGTCCAGCCAAAAACATTCAGTACTTC	CASSPAKNIQYF	TRBV12-3/TRBV12-4	NA	few	TRBJ2-4
TGCGCCAGCAGCTTTGAGTGGGACAGGAATAATTCACCCCTCCACTTT	CASSFEWDRNNSPLHF	TRBV5-1	TRBD1	NA	TRBJ1-6
TGTGCCAGCAGCCCCCTCCATAGCACAGATACGCAGTATTTT	CASSPLHSTDTQYF	TRBV6-1	NA	NA	TRBJ2-3
TGTGCCAGCAGTTTAGCCCATGAGAGCGGGAAAGCCTACGAGCAGTACTTC	CASSLAHESGKAYEQYF	TRBV12-3/TRBV12-4	TRBD2	many	TRBJ2-7
TGTGCCAGCAGCACGACTAGCGCCTCCCCCTCCTACAATGAGCAGTTCTTC	CASSTTSASPSYNEQFF	TRBV7-9	TRBD2	NA	TRBJ2-1
TGTGCCAGCAGTTCCGGGACAGGGGCTAACTATGGCTACACCTTC	CASSSGTGANYGYTF	TRBV27	TRBD1	NA	TRBJ1-2
TGTGCCAGCAGTTATGGGGGCCAGCCCCAGCATTTT	CASSYGGQPQHF	TRBV6-6	NA	NA	TRBJ1-5
TGTGCCAGCGGTCGAAAGGGACTAGATTACAATGAGCAGTTCTTC	CASGRKGLDYNEQFF	TRBV2	TRBD2	once	TRBJ2-1
TGTGCCACCAGCCTGCAGCTCTCTGGGGCCAACGTCCTGACTTTC	CATSLQLSGANVLTF	TRBV15	NA	NA	TRBJ2-6
TGTGCCAGCTCACTCCTAGGGGAGACCCAGTACTTC	CASSLLGETQYF	TRBV12-3/TRBV12-4	NA	many	TRBJ2-5
TGTGCCAGCAAAGTGGACAGGAGAAGCACAGATACGCAGTATTTT	CASKVDRRSTDTQYF	TRBV6-1	TRBD1	NA	TRBJ2-3
TGCGCCAGCAGCCACACCAGCAGAGGTGAAGCTTTCTTT	CASSHTSRGEAFF	TRBV4-1	NA	NA	TRBJ1-1
TGTGCCAGCAGCTTGGGGCCGGACAGGGAGTCCCGCACTGAAGCTTTCTTT	CASSLGPDRESRTEAFF	TRBV7-2	TRBD1	few	TRBJ1-1
TGTGCCAGCAGCCTCAACCCCTGGGACAGGGCCGGCTACACCTTC	CASSLNPWDRAGYTF	TRBV3-1	TRBD1	NA	TRBJ1-2
TGTGCCATCAGTGGCAAACCAGACAGCGTCAGCTCCTACGAGCAGTACTTC	CAISGKPDSVSSYEQYF	TRBV10-3	NA	few	TRBJ2-7
TGTGCCAGCAGGTTGGGATTTCATGGTGGGGAAAAGTACTTC	CASRLGFHGGEKYF	TRBV14	NA	NA	TRBJ2-7
TGTGCCAGCAGTGAAGCACGGCTACCCTACTACGAGCAGTACTTC	CASSEARLPYYEQYF	TRBV2	NA	NA	TRBJ2-7